Below are 28 T cell receptor beta chains sequenced from a single sample in a study of regulatory T cells in long-lasting Graves disease. Sequencing libraries for TCR beta were prepared with iRepertoire HTBI primers and Arm-PCR of CDR3 regions. TCRdb independently ran MiXCR on the multiplex PCR reads; one entry per CDR3 protein. There are hundreds of thousands of distinct CDR3 sequences in the sample; about 16% occur only once, and 22% lies in the top ten. This sample's time point: newly diagnosed GD, antithyroid drugs for less than 3 months. After RNA was extracted from PBMCs, the TCR library was made from it. The sample here was peripheral blood mononuclear cells (PBMCs), taken at new diagnosis, from a patient treated with antithyroid drugs. Every receptor here comes from a female donor with Graves disease.

This clonotype was counted only a few times. CDR3 in amino acids: CASSLAGAAGYTF. CDR3 nucleotide sequence: TGTGCCAGCAGCTTGGCTGGGGCGGCTGGCTACACCTTC. The genes are TRBV5-6 and TRBJ1-2; TRBD1 is a possible D gene (5 bases). The germline V gene encodes CDR1 SGHDT and CDR2 YYEEEE. Trimming took 0 bases from V and 7 from J, leaving 10 bases between them. CDR3 length equals 13 residues.

CDR3 DNA: TGTGCCAGATGCAGAGCCGGACAGGGGGCCACCCCCACCGGGGAGCTGTTTTTT. It encodes CARCRAGQGATPTGELFF. The chain has TRBV6-1 and TRBJ2-2, with 11 positions matching TRBD1. V shed 9 bases, J shed 4 bases, and the junction held 16 bases outside the gene matches. The CDR3 sequence is 18 residues long. Germline CDR1 and CDR2: MNHNS and SASEGT.

The table lists this clonotype with a few counts. It may be a read error: a sequence one base away is much more abundant. V gene TRBV28 combines with J gene TRBJ1-1; D not certain. The CDR3 has 15 residues. Germline V gene lookup returns CDR1 MDHEN and CDR2 SYDVKM. The DNA of the CDR3 is TGTGCCAGCGGTTTATTTACGGAGGAGAACACTGAAGCTTTCTTT. It is translated as CASGLFTEENTEAFF. Full variable domain (outside the CDR3, taken from reference TRBV28 and TRBJ1-1): DVKVTQSSRYLVKRTGEKVFLECVQDMDHENMFWYRQDPGLGLRLIYFSYDVKMKEKGDIPEGYSVSREKKERFSLILESASTNQTSMYLCASGLFTEENTEAFFGQGTRLTVV.

This clonotype was seen repeatedly, ten times or more. V is TRBV30 and J is TRBJ2-1, with TRBD2 matching over 12 bases. From germline, CDR1 is GTSNPN and CDR2 SVGIG (reference sequence). The CDR3 extends over 14 amino acids. V lost 5 bases and J lost 6; bases outside the gene matches: 5. CDR3: CAWDLAGGSNEQFF. CDR3 in DNA: TGTGCCTGGGATCTAGCGGGAGGGAGCAATGAGCAGTTCTTC.

DNA for the CDR3: TGCGCCAGCAGCTTACGGACTAGCAGCAACAATGAGCAGTTCTTC. It is translated as CASSLRTSSNNEQFF. The chain carries TRBV5-1 and TRBJ2-1, with 8 bases lining up with TRBD2. V trimming: 2 bases; J trimming: 5 bases; junction bases outside the gene matches: 6. The germline gives CDR1 SGHRS, CDR2 YFSETQ. This CDR3 is 15 amino acids long.

This clonotype has at least ten counts. The chain uses TRBV7-2 and TRBJ2-2; no definite D call. Between the trimmed V and J ends, which lost 3 bases and 5 bases, there was a span of 4 bases. From germline, CDR1 is SGHTA and CDR2 FQGNSA. The CDR3 spans 12 residues. This chain's CDR3 is CASSFQTGELFF. As DNA, the CDR3 is TGTGCCAGCAGCTTCCAGACCGGGGAGCTGTTTTTT.

This clonotype was counted at least ten times. V gene TRBV20-1 combines with J gene TRBJ2-5; a weak D match, TRBD1 (5 bases). Deletions cut 6 bases from V and 7 bases from J, with 18 bases between. The CDR3 covers 13 residues. Germline values: CDR1 DFQATT, CDR2 SNEGSKA (reference sequence). Here the CDR3 DNA reads TGCAGTGCCAGGGTTGTGGGGCGCGCGACCCAGTACTTC. Its translation: CSARVVGRATQYF.

This clonotype was recorded many times. The gene calls are TRBV7-9 and TRBJ2-7; possibly TRBD1 or TRBD2 for D (5 bases each). V was cut by 4 bases and J by 4 bases, with 20 bases left in between. CDR3 length: 16 residues. CDR1 SEHNR and CDR2 FQNEAQ come from the germline V gene (reference sequence). This CDR3 is CASSSTGGLGVYEQYF. CDR3 nucleotides: TGTGCCAGCAGCTCTACCGGAGGACTGGGGGTGTACGAGCAGTACTTC.

This clonotype has a count of ten or more. CDR3 sequence: CSVEEGGSGANVLTF. CDR3 sequence (DNA): TGCAGCGTTGAAGAAGGGGGGTCTGGGGCCAACGTCCTGACTTTC. The chain employs TRBV29-1 and TRBJ2-6; D may be TRBD1 or TRBD2 (6 bases each). The CDR3 has 15 residues. Germline lookup yields CDR1 SQVTM and CDR2 ANQGSEA. V was clipped by 0 bases and J by 1 base, with 7 bases between them.

This clonotype turned up a few times. V and J are TRBV6-1 and TRBJ1-6, with D maybe TRBD1 (6 bases). Trimming pared 6 bases from V and 9 bases from J, leaving 12 bases between. The CDR3 consists of 13 residues. Germline V gene lookup returns CDR1 MNHNS and CDR2 SASEGT. The CDR3 DNA follows: TGTGCCAGCAGGAGGGGACAAACTTCACCCCTCCACTTT. Translation: CASRRGQTSPLHF.

This clonotype was found many times. V is TRBV13 and J is TRBJ2-2, with TRBD1 identical over 8 bases. CDR1 PRHDT and CDR2 FYEKMQ come from the germline V gene (reference sequence). V dropped 5 bases and J dropped 4; count of bases not matched to a gene: 9. CDR3 size: 16 residues. The CDR3 spells CASSMPRGHSTGELFF. The DNA for the CDR3 is TGTGCCAGCAGCATGCCCAGGGGGCACAGCACCGGGGAGCTGTTTTTT.

V usage is TRBV7-9 and J usage is TRBJ1-2; TRBD1 aligns across 8 bases. The CDR3 extends over 17 amino acids. Looked up from germline, CDR1 is SEHNR and CDR2 is FQNEAQ (reference sequence). With 1 base clipped from V and 2 bases from J, the junction kept 9 bases outside the gene matches. As DNA, the CDR3 is TGTGCCAGCAGCTTAGGGGGATGGGACAGGACGAACTATGGCTACACCTTC. This translates into CASSLGGWDRTNYGYTF.

This clonotype was recorded at least ten times. J is TRBJ2-4 and V is TRBV6-5, with a possible D match to TRBD1 (5 bases). The germline V gene encodes CDR1 MNHEY and CDR2 SVGAGI. The CDR3 spans 14 residues. The V end lost 2 bases, the J end lost 4 bases, and 9 bases lay between the germline ends. CDR3 amino acids: CASSYDHRKNIQYF. The CDR3 nucleotides are TGTGCCAGCAGTTACGATCACAGGAAAAACATTCAGTACTTC.

This clonotype was detected ten times or more. CDR3 nucleotides: TGCGCCAGCAGGGAGGGATTAAATCAGCCCCAGCATTTT. Residues: CASREGLNQPQHF. The chain carries TRBV5-1 and TRBJ1-5; the D is unclear. Trimming cost V 5 bases and J 4 bases, with 10 bases left between them. Germline V lookup: CDR1 SGHRS, CDR2 YFSETQ. CDR3 size: 13 residues.

The table lists this clonotype with a few counts. CDR3 amino acids: CASSSSVNYGYTF. The DNA for the CDR3 is TGTGCCAGCAGTTCCTCAGTTAACTATGGCTACACCTTC. The chain couples TRBV7-9 to TRBJ1-2; D is undetermined. The germline gives CDR1 SEHNR, CDR2 FQNEAQ (reference sequence). V was pared by 6 bases and J by 1 base, with 9 bases between. CDR3 length: 13 amino acids.

As regards this clonotype: Just one base apart from a much larger clone, this may be a read error. The chain recombines TRBV5-1 with TRBJ2-2; maybe TRBD1 (6 bases). The CDR3 is made up of 16 amino acids. Germline V gene data show CDR1 as SGHRS and CDR2 as YFSETQ. CDR3 region: CASNLEGGLNTGELFF. The CDR3 DNA sequence: TGCGCCAGCAACTTGGAAGGGGGTTTGAACACCGGGGAGCTGTTTTTT.

Comments on this clonotype: A read error may be the cause here, since a much bigger clone is one base away. This sequence joins TRBV5-1 and TRBJ1-4; D is unclear. The germline V gene encodes CDR1 SGHRS and CDR2 YFSETQ. This CDR3 spans 13 amino acids. CDR3 residues: CATSFSPNEKLFF. DNA for the CDR3: TGCGCCACCAGCTTCAGTCCTAATGAAAAACTGTTTTTT.

This clonotype was seen at least ten times. J is TRBJ2-2 and V is TRBV2, with a tentative D call TRBD1 (6 bases). CDR3 length equals 15 residues. Germline assignment: CDR1 SNHLY and CDR2 FYNNEI. V was cut by 1 base and J by 4 bases, with 10 bases left in between. The CDR3 loop reads CASSEVLDSTGELFF. In nucleotides, the CDR3 is TGTGCCAGCAGTGAAGTATTGGACAGCACCGGGGAGCTGTTTTTT.

At least ten counts were recorded for this clonotype. This sequence joins TRBV28 and TRBJ2-7; TRBD1 agrees at 9 bases. V gave up 10 bases and J gave up 6 bases; unmatched junction bases: 10. The CDR3 has 13 amino acids. Germline assignment: CDR1 MDHEN and CDR2 SYDVKM. The DNA of the CDR3 is TGTGCCATCCTAAGGGGACAGGGTTCCGAGCAGTACTTC. This gives the protein CAILRGQGSEQYF.

This clonotype was picked up a small number of times. The chain's CDR3 is CASSTWDLPTDTQYF. As DNA, the CDR3 is TGTGCCAGCAGCACCTGGGACCTACCTACAGATACGCAGTATTTT. The chain employs TRBV7-9 and TRBJ2-3, with D perhaps TRBD1 or TRBD2 (5 bases each). CDR1 is SEHNR and CDR2 is FQNEAQ in the germline V gene (reference sequence). The CDR3 extends over 15 amino acids. The V end was cut by 5 bases, the J end by 3 bases, with 15 bases between. Supplemented by reference TRBV7-9 and TRBJ2-3, the full variable domain reads DTGVSQNPRHKITKRGQNVTFRCDPISEHNRLYWYRQTLGQGPEFLTYFQNEAQLEKSRLLSDRFSAERPKGSFSTLEIQRTEQGDSAMYLCASSTWDLPTDTQYFGPGTRLTVL.

This clonotype showed up just a few times. The chain couples TRBV20-1 to TRBJ1-5; 10 nucleotides agree with TRBD1. The germline V gene has CDR1 DFQATT and CDR2 SNEGSKA (reference sequence). This CDR3 is built from 18 residues. The V gene end was trimmed by 0 bases and the J gene end by 10 bases; junction bases not matched to a gene: 18. For the CDR3, the DNA is TGCAGTGCTAGAGATAGGGTCTTCGGGACAGGGGAGGGGGGCCCCCAGCATTTT. This encodes CSARDRVFGTGEGGPQHF.

The chain recombines TRBV19 with TRBJ1-1; weak D call: TRBD1 (6 bases). V gave up 3 bases and J gave up 4 bases, with 9 bases separating them. This CDR3 is 13 amino acids long. From germline, CDR1 is LNHDA and CDR2 SQIVND (reference sequence). CDR3 protein: CASSMRTVTEAFF. CDR3 coding DNA: TGTGCCAGTAGTATGAGGACAGTCACTGAAGCTTTCTTT.

The chain uses TRBV18 and TRBJ1-4, with D unresolved. CDR3 size: 14 residues. The germline V and J ends were trimmed by 4 bases and 7 bases, with 13 bases remaining between them. Germline values: CDR1 KGHSH, CDR2 LQKENI. The CDR3 sequence is CASSLDRLGEKLFF. The CDR3 DNA reads TGTGCCAGCTCACTGGACCGTCTGGGTGAAAAACTGTTTTTT.

This clonotype was seen ten or more times. The junction shows a germline mismatch at one end, possibly a read error. The chain joins TRBV7-9 to TRBJ2-7; D is possibly TRBD2 (6 bases). Germline CDR1 reads SEHNR; CDR2 reads FQNEAQ (reference sequence). This CDR3 is built from 14 residues. The CDR3 loop is CASSYQGRSYKQYF. The CDR3 bases are TGTGCCAGCAGCTACCAAGGGAGGTCCTACAAGCAGTACTTC.

This clonotype was picked up many times. The rearrangement uses TRBV20-1 and TRBJ2-3; possibly TRBD2 for D (6 bases). The CDR3 totals 12 residues. CDR1 and CDR2 (germline): DFQATT, SNEGSKA (reference sequence). The V end was cut by 5 bases, the J end by 2 bases, with 8 bases between. CDR3 loop: CSAVAATDTQYF. CDR3 DNA sequence: TGCAGTGCTGTAGCGGCCACAGATACGCAGTATTTT.

The table lists this clonotype with many counts. DNA of the CDR3: TGTGCCAGCAGTGACCTCCTTAGCGGGGGGGAAAGCTCCTACAATGAGCAGTTCTTC. The encoded protein is CASSDLLSGGESSYNEQFF. V gene TRBV6-1 combines with J gene TRBJ2-1; 11 bases fit TRBD2. In germline, CDR1 is MNHNS, CDR2 SASEGT. The trim removed 3 bases at V and 0 bases at J, leaving 10 bases unmatched. The CDR3 contains 19 residues.

This clonotype was detected ten times or more. The rearrangement uses TRBV9 and TRBJ2-1; either TRBD1 or TRBD2 may supply D (5 bases each). Germline CDR1 SGDLS, CDR2 YYNGEE. V lost 4 bases and J lost 6, with 23 bases in between. The CDR3 is 17 amino acids. The DNA for the CDR3 is TGTGCCAGCAGCTCACCGAACCGGGACCGCTCAAGCAATGAGCAGTTCTTC. This codes for CASSSPNRDRSSNEQFF. Full variable domain (missing parts from reference TRBV9 and TRBJ2-1): DSGVTQTPKHLITATGQRVTLRCSPRSGDLSVYWYQQSLDQGLQFLIQYYNGEERAKGNILERFSAQQFPDLHSELNLSSLELGDSALYFCASSSPNRDRSSNEQFFGPGTRLTVL.

The table lists this clonotype with many counts. This chain connects TRBV27 to TRBJ2-7; TRBD1 matches 8 bases. Germline CDR1 is MNHEY and CDR2 is SMNVEV (reference sequence). The junction had 5 bases not matched to a gene; V was cut back by 4 bases and J by 0 bases. This CDR3 spans 15 amino acids. The DNA of the CDR3 is TGTGCCAGCAGTTCGCGGACAGGGAGCTCCTACGAGCAGTACTTC. It encodes CASSSRTGSSYEQYF.